The present T cell receptor (beta chain) was sequenced within a study of T cell repertoires in cytomegalovirus infection. For the study at large: Matching HLA type and CMV infection were both indicated by public TCR beta signatures. General observations from the study: In two of eight donors, the top clonotype was HLA-C-restricted CMV-specific. Cumulated frequencies of public TCR beta families served to identify carriers of CMV plus the relevant HLA.

MiXCR, applied by TCRdb to the reads, yields one record per CDR3 protein. The profile covers about 440,000 distinct CDR3 sequences, with 31% appearing a single time and approximately 15% taken by the ten largest. The CDR3 runs 14 residues. Trimming took off 3 bases at V and 5 bases at J, with 11 bases between the two ends. Germline V gene sequence: CDR1 SNHLY, CDR2 FYNNEI. A remark on this clonotype: Its antigen is unidentified.

The TCR comes from a human donor in good health (CMV status not recorded). Some clones in this sample may be carry-over from other donors' samples. The specimen was PBMCs. The chain is built from TRBV2 and TRBJ1-5; maybe TRBD1 (5 bases). CDR3 nucleotide sequence: TGTGCCAGCAGTGAGGGGGGGAGCTATCAGCCCCAGCATTTT. It translates to CASSEGGSYQPQHF.